Shown below are 24 T cell receptor beta chains from a single sample sequenced in a study of cytomegalovirus exposure and HLA in healthy donors. The PCR employed 60 Vbeta primers together with 13 Jbeta primers. Here immunoSEQ multiplex PCR was the method, and the copy in TCRdb shows in-frame clones only, minus some. The sample has approximately 150,000 clones, approximately 84% seen once; the top ten hold under 2%. Sequencing was carried out using PBMCs. The receptors come from a woman between 35 and 50 years old in good health and CMV-seronegative.

V usage is TRBV28 and J usage is TRBJ2-5; D might be TRBD1 (6 bases). Germline V gives CDR1 MDHEN, CDR2 SYDVKM. The CDR3 length is 14 residues. Trimming pared 5 bases from V and 0 bases from J, leaving 10 bases between. The CDR3 bases are TGTGCCAGCAGTGGGACAATGGACCAAGAGACCCAGTACTTC. It codes for CASSGTMDQETQYF.

This clone was recorded only once. This chain joins TRBV28 and TRBJ2-1; 14 nucleotides align to TRBD2. V was clipped by 4 bases and J by 0 bases; unmatched bases: 11. CDR3 length equals 20 residues. The germline CDR1 and CDR2 sequences are MDHEN and SYDVKM. CDR3 loop: CASSSPKRTSGRNSYNEQFF. In DNA, the CDR3 is TGTGCCAGCAGTTCTCCTAAACGGACTAGCGGGAGGAACTCCTACAATGAGCAGTTCTTC.

This chain links TRBV5-5 with TRBJ1-2; 9 nucleotides match TRBD1. There are 13 residues in the CDR3. The V gene's germline CDR1 is SGHKS and CDR2 YYEKEE (reference sequence). Unmatched junction bases numbered 5, after V lost 4 bases and J lost 7 bases. CDR3 nucleotide sequence: TGTGCCAGCAGCCGGACAGGGGAGCGTGGCTACACCTTC. Protein sequence: CASSRTGERGYTF.

The chain uses TRBV19 and TRBJ2-3; TRBD2 matches 10 bases. The ends lost 4 bases at V and 6 bases at J; junction bases unmatched: 7. This CDR3 contains 15 residues. Germline V gives CDR1 LNHDA, CDR2 SQIVND (reference sequence). The DNA for the CDR3 is TGTGCCAGTAGTACCTCGCTAGCGGGAGTCGATACGCAGTATTTT. Its translation: CASSTSLAGVDTQYF.

This clone was observed a single time. The chain is built from TRBV5-1 and TRBJ2-7; D gene ambiguous. The V gene's germline CDR1 is SGHRS and CDR2 YFSETQ. The CDR3 has 14 amino acids. The V gene lost 5 bases and the J gene lost 7 bases, with 19 bases spanning the gap. The CDR3 DNA follows: TGCGCCAGCAGGAACCCAAGCGCCCTCGGGGAGCAGTACTTC. This gives the protein CASRNPSALGEQYF.

This clone was detected once. The same CDR3 can be traced to other DNA sequences in this sample. V usage is TRBV9 and J usage is TRBJ2-1, with 9 bases matching TRBD2. The germline V gene has CDR1 SGDLS and CDR2 YYNGEE. This CDR3 comprises 15 residues. Germline trimming cut 0 bases from V and 4 bases from J; bases unmatched to any gene: 2. The CDR3 loop is CASSVGLAEYNEQFF. The CDR3 DNA reads as TGTGCCAGCAGCGTAGGACTAGCGGAGTACAATGAGCAGTTCTTC.

The V and J genes are TRBV21-1 and TRBJ2-1; TRBD1, the table's D call, lacks a check against the DNA. TRBV21-1 is noted as a pseudogene. The CDR3 consists of 16 residues. The CDR3 coding sequence is TGTGCCAGCAGCAAATCATTGTGCCAGGCGTGCGATGAGCAGTTCTTC. Residues: CASSKSLCQACDEQFF.

The chain is built from TRBV7-2 and TRBJ1-1, with unresolved D. The CDR3 covers 12 residues. Germline V CDR1 and CDR2: SGHTA, FQGNSA. Trimming took 5 bases from V and 8 from J, leaving 12 bases between them. For the CDR3, the DNA is TGTGCCAGCAGCCCCGCTTCCAGGGAAGCTTTCTTT. Protein product: CASSPASREAFF.

The chain links TRBV11-2 to TRBJ1-4; no clear D gene. The V and J ends lost 2 bases and 2 bases respectively, with 6 bases between them. The CDR3 runs to 14 residues. Germline V gives CDR1 SGHAT, CDR2 FQNNGV. CDR3 bases: TGTGCCAGCAGCTTAAATCGGACTAATGAAAAACTGTTTTTT. Protein: CASSLNRTNEKLFF.

The chain uses TRBV28 and TRBJ2-2, with a weak D call TRBD1 (6 bases). CDR1 and CDR2 (germline): MDHEN, SYDVKM. The CDR3 sequence is 15 residues long. Trimming stripped 4 bases from V and 3 bases from J, with 12 bases between. As DNA, the CDR3 is TGTGCCAGCAGTTCTCCGGGACACTACACCGGGGAGCTGTTTTTT. Translated, it gives CASSSPGHYTGELFF.

This clone was observed a few times. This sequence joins TRBV20-1 and TRBJ2-7; D is undetermined. The germline V gene has CDR1 DFQATT and CDR2 SNEGSKA (reference sequence). The CDR3 is 11 amino acids. V was trimmed by 3 bases and J by 5 bases, leaving 8 bases between them. This chain's CDR3 is CSASVHDEQYF. The CDR3 DNA is TGCAGTGCTAGTGTACACGACGAGCAGTACTTC.

The chain links TRBV11-2 to TRBJ2-5; 8 bases fit TRBD2. The CDR3 is made up of 16 amino acids. Germline lookup yields CDR1 SGHAT and CDR2 FQNNGV. Trimming took 5 bases from V and 5 from J; bases not matched to a gene: 13. The CDR3 region has the DNA TGTGCCAGCAGCCTGTACGGGAGGGCCGACAGGGAGACCCAGTACTTC. It translates to CASSLYGRADRETQYF.

The chain is built from TRBV18 and TRBJ2-1, with 8 bases matching TRBD1. The V gene end was trimmed by 6 bases and the J gene end by 7 bases; junction bases not matched to a gene: 11. Germline lookup yields CDR1 KGHSH and CDR2 LQKENI. This CDR3 is 15 amino acids long. The CDR3 loop reads CASSFSGQVGNEQFF. The CDR3 nucleotides read TGTGCCAGCTCTTTTTCGGGACAGGTCGGTAATGAGCAGTTCTTC.

The chain joins TRBV19 to TRBJ2-1; D remains unclear. The CDR3 extends over 15 amino acids. Looked up from germline, CDR1 is LNHDA and CDR2 is SQIVND (reference sequence). Trimming pared 4 bases from V and 0 bases from J, leaving 10 bases between. The CDR3 region is CASSTRESSYNEQFF. The CDR3 DNA reads as TGTGCCAGTAGTACCCGAGAGAGCTCCTACAATGAGCAGTTCTTC.

V and J are TRBV27 and TRBJ2-6, with TRBD1 matching over 12 bases. V was clipped by 7 bases and J by 2 bases; unmatched bases: 12. This CDR3 region has 19 residues. Germline V lookup: CDR1 MNHEY, CDR2 SMNVEV (reference sequence). The CDR3 DNA follows: TGTGCCAGCACCCTCTTCCCGGGACAGGGGGCGGCTGGGGCCAACGTCCTGACTTTC. It encodes CASTLFPGQGAAGANVLTF.

This chain links TRBV10-2 with TRBJ2-4, with D maybe TRBD1 (5 bases). The V end lost 6 bases, the J end lost 0 bases, and 18 bases lay between the germline ends. This CDR3 has 17 residues. The germline gives CDR1 WSHSY, CDR2 SAAADI. The CDR3 nucleotides are TGCGCCAGCAGCACACCCCGAGGAGACAGAGCCAAAAACATTCAGTACTTC. The encoded protein is CASSTPRGDRAKNIQYF.

In regard to this clone: The junction shows a germline mismatch at one end, possibly a read error. V and J are TRBV7-9 and TRBJ2-7; 10 nucleotides match TRBD1. CDR3 length equals 17 residues. CDR1 and CDR2 (germline): SEHNR, FQNEAQ (reference sequence). The CDR3 DNA is TGTTCCAGCAGCCCTTACCGGGACAGGGGACGAGGCTACGAGCAGTACTTC. It is translated as CSSSPYRDRGRGYEQYF.

The gene calls are TRBV7-9 and TRBJ2-1; 8 nucleotides match TRBD2. V gave up 6 bases and J gave up 4 bases; unmatched junction bases: 11. Germline loops: CDR1 SEHNR, CDR2 FQNEAQ (reference sequence). The CDR3 loop spans 16 amino acids. The CDR3 region is CASRGLRTSRYNEQFF. Written as DNA, the CDR3 is TGTGCCAGCAGGGGGTTGAGGACTAGCCGATACAATGAGCAGTTCTTC. Drawing the rest from reference TRBV7-9 and TRBJ2-1, the complete variable domain is DTGVSQNPRHKITKRGQNVTFRCDPISEHNRLYWYRQTLGQGPEFLTYFQNEAQLEKSRLLSDRFSAERPKGSFSTLEIQRTEQGDSAMYLCASRGLRTSRYNEQFFGPGTRLTVL.

This clone occurred a few times. This chain uses TRBV5-4 with TRBJ2-7; TRBD2 matches at 8 bases. The CDR3 runs to 16 residues. With V trimmed by 6 bases and J by 1 base, 12 bases remained unmatched. Germline values: CDR1 SGHNT, CDR2 YYREEE (reference sequence). CDR3 in DNA: TGTGCCAGCACCTCTCAATCTAGCGGGCCATCCTACGAGCAGTACTTC. Translating gives CASTSQSSGPSYEQYF. The variable domain in full, completed from reference TRBV5-4 and TRBJ2-7, reads ETGVTQSPTHLIKTRGQQVTLRCSSQSGHNTVSWYQQALGQGPQFIFQYYREEENGRGNFPPRFSGLQFPNYSSELNVNALELDDSALYLCASTSQSSGPSYEQYFGPGTRLTVT.

This chain joins TRBV5-4 and TRBJ2-5, with TRBD2 as a possible D gene (6 bases). This CDR3 is 11 amino acids long. The germline CDR1 and CDR2 sequences are SGHNT and YYREEE (reference sequence). V shed 5 bases and J shed 5 bases, with 7 bases lying between them. CDR3 amino acids: CASREGETQYF. The CDR3 DNA sequence: TGTGCCAGCAGGGAGGGGGAGACCCAGTACTTC.

The V gene is TRBV27, the J gene TRBJ2-7; 10 bases are shared with TRBD2. This CDR3 comprises 17 residues. The trim removed 8 bases at V and 4 bases at J, leaving 17 bases unmatched. CDR1 MNHEY and CDR2 SMNVEV come from the germline V gene (reference sequence). CDR3 nucleotide sequence: TGTGCCAGCGGAAGGAAAGCTCTAGCGGGAGTAGAATACGAGCAGTACTTC. Protein: CASGRKALAGVEYEQYF.

The chain has TRBV18 and TRBJ2-1; a possible D gene is TRBD2 (5 bases). CDR3 length: 18 residues. V lost 3 bases and J lost 1, with 19 bases in between. Looked up from germline, CDR1 is KGHSH and CDR2 is LQKENI. CDR3 sequence (DNA): TGTGCCAGCTCACCTGGACGGGGTTATGGTCCTTCCTACAATGAGCAGTTCTTC. It encodes CASSPGRGYGPSYNEQFF.

The chain has TRBV7-2 and TRBJ1-5; TRBD1 aligns across 7 bases. V lost 1 base, J lost 5 bases, and 8 bases stayed unmatched. Germline V CDR1 and CDR2: SGHTA, FQGNSA. This CDR3 spans 16 amino acids. CDR3 residues: CASSLGGTAVYQPQHF. CDR3 nucleotides: TGTGCCAGCAGCTTAGGGGGGACAGCCGTATATCAGCCCCAGCATTTT.

This clone was seen only a few times. The V call is TRBV28, the J call TRBJ1-5, with 9 nucleotides matching TRBD1. The CDR3 runs to 14 residues. Trimming at V came to 6 bases and at J to 5 bases, leaving 5 bases not matched to a gene. Germline V gives CDR1 MDHEN, CDR2 SYDVKM. Here the CDR3 reads CASRAGTGYQPQHF. In nucleotides, the CDR3 is TGTGCCAGCAGGGCAGGGACAGGGTATCAGCCCCAGCATTTT.